This T cell receptor beta chain was observed in a study of CD8+ T cells in alopecia areata. Study-wide background: Administration of oral tofacitinib to treated patients was at 5 to 10 mg twice daily.

In each case, RNA was isolated and then reverse transcribed into cDNA as the sequencing template. Sequencing used immunoSEQ multiplex PCR; TCRdb keeps in-frame clones, though not all of them. The table records 150,000 to 200,000 clones, roughly 70% of them present only once. The sample holds one count of this clone. V was cut by 5 bases and J by 6 bases, with 16 bases left in between. This CDR3 comprises 13 residues. Germline CDR1 GTSNPN, CDR2 SVGIG (reference sequence). The J gene is TRBJ1-2, the V gene TRBV30; D perhaps matches TRBD1 (5 bases). The receptor was isolated from a human donor with alopecia areata. The specimen was CD8+ T cells sorted from blood, collected at week 0. CDR3 coding DNA: TGTGCCTGGGGGATGAGGTGGGGCGATGGCTACACCTTC. Amino acids: CAWGMRWGDGYTF.